This T cell receptor (beta chain) was documented in a study of blood T cell repertoires in COVID-19. Study-wide background: Some COVID-19 samples were acute and others convalescent; all came from the United States, Italy and Spain.

Germline V gene data show CDR1 as SGHRS and CDR2 as YFSETQ. CDR3 length: 12 residues. V was cut by 3 bases and J by 9 bases, with 13 bases left in between. Profiling relied on immunoSEQ multiplex PCR, and the TCRdb table lists in-frame clones only, not all of them. The profile covers approximately 200,000 clones, with 85% to 90% appearing a single time and 1.2% taken by the ten largest. This sequence was found in a man younger than 45 who had recovered from COVID-19. V gene TRBV5-1 combines with J gene TRBJ2-7; D is possibly TRBD2 (6 bases). Sequenced: PBMCs or T cells enriched from blood (not recorded which). CDR3 in amino acids: CASSSPGLWQYF. The CDR3, as DNA: TGCGCCAGCAGCTCTCCGGGACTGTGGCAGTACTTC.